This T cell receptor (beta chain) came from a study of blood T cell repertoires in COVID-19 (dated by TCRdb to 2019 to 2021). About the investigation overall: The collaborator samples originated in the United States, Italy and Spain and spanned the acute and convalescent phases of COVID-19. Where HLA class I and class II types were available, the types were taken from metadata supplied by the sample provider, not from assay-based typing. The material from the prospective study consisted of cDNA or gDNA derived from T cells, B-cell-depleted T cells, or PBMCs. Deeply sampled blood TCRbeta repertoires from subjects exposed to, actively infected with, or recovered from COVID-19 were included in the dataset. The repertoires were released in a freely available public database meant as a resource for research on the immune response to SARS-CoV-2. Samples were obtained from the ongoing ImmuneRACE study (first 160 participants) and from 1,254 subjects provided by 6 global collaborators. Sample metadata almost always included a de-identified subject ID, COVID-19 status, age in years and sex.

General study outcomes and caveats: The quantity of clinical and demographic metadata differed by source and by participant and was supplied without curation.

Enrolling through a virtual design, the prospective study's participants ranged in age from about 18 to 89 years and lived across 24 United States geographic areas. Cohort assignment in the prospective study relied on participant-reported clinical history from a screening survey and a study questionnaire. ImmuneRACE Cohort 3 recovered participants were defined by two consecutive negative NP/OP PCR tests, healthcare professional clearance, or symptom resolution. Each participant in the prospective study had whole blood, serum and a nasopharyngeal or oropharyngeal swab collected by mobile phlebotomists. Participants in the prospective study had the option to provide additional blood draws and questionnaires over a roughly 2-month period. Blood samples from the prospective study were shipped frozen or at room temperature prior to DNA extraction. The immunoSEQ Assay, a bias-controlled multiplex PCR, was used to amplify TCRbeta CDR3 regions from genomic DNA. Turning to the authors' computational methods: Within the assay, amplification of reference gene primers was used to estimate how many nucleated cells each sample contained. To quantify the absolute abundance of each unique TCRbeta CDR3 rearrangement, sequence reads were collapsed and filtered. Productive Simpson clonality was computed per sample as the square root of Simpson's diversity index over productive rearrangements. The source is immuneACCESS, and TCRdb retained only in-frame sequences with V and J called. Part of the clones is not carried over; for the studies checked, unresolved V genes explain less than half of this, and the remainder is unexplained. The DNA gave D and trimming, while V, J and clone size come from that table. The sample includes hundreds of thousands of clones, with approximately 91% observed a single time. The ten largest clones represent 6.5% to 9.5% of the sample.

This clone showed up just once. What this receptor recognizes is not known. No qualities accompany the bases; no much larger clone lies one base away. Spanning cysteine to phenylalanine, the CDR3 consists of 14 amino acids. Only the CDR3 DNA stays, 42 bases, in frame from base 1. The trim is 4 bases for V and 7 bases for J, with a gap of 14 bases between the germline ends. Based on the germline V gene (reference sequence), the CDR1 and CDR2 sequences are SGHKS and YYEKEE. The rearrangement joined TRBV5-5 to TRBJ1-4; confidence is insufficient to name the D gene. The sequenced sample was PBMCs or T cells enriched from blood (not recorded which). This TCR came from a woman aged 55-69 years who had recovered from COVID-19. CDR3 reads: CASSLPTGSEKLFF. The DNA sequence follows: TGTGCCAGCAGCCTTCCAACGGGAAGTGAAAAACTGTTTTTT. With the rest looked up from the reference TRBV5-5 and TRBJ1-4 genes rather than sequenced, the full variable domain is DAGVTQSPTHLIKTRGQQVTLRCSPISGHKSVSWYQQVLGQGPQFIFQYYEKEERGRGNFPDRFSARQFPNYSSELNVNALLLGDSALYLCASSLPTGSEKLFFGSGTQLSVL.